This TCR beta chain was documented in a study of cytomegalovirus exposure and HLA in healthy donors (dated by TCRdb to about 2017). Background for the entire study: In an earlier analysis of 587 of the donors, less than 350 Gb of sequence data and 90 million to 120 million unique TCR beta sequences from about 179 million T cells were reported. Approximately 330 gigabases of sequencing data and roughly 80 million unique TCR sequences made up an early release that covered approximately 700 HLA-typed donors. Several DR-DQ haplotypes were handled as single units for association and clustering because linkage in the cohort was strong. All discovery cohort repertoires had been generated on a single sequencing platform. HLA typing included class I and class II loci at four-digit resolution. Besides the first cohort of roughly 660 subjects, a separate validation cohort made up of 120 different subjects was used. Among around 400 genotyped donors of the cohort, an average of roughly 230,000 unique TCR beta nucleotide sequences was sequenced per donor, of which about 20% were non-productive. Of the roughly 400 genotyped donors, roughly 80% were placed in the genetic ancestry cluster associated with self-reported Caucasian donors. Donor age, sex, ethnicity and CMV serostatus were compiled together with the repertoire data. A later genetic analysis used genome-wide SNP genotypes for about 60% of the roughly 700 donors, treating that subset as a discovery cohort. The number of donors typed differed by locus, with about 629-640 for A, B, C, DRB1 and DQB1, roughly 520 for DQA1, 600 to 610 for DPA1, and 400 to 490 for DPB1. In a later analysis, previously published TCR beta repertoires from hundreds of donors were re-analyzed and high-resolution HLA genotyping was added so that TCR occurrence patterns could be studied. The study was designed to test whether signatures of past pathogen exposure could be identified by cataloging public T cell receptors. The T cell repertoires of 666 subjects were profiled by immunosequencing and related to cytomegalovirus serostatus. Rather than using new phenotypic data, the later analysis identified candidate immune exposures from TCR beta sequences and from how often those sequences occurred across donors. The study combined high-throughput TCR immunosequencing, statistical association of individual TCRs with disease status, and machine learning to predict cytomegalovirus infection status. An earlier analysis of 587 of the donors applied high-throughput TCR beta sequencing to assess whether each TCR beta V gene segment acted as functional or pseudogenic.

About this clone itself: Its target antigen remains unknown. The record has no base qualities; no much larger clone is one base away.

V was cut back by 3 bases and J by 9 bases, leaving a gap of 16 bases between them. There are 15 amino acids in the CDR3, from cysteine to phenylalanine inclusive. The CDR3 DNA has 45 bases and is translated from base 1. From a lookup of the germline V gene, CDR1 and CDR2 are SGHDT and YYEEEE. The cohort consisted of 600 to 750 healthy bone marrow donors. All cohort members were sampled while nominally healthy, although unrecorded immune exposures were likely present. The donor tested CMV seropositive and was one of the 289 seropositive cohort members. A peripheral blood sample was collected from each donor, and TCR beta sequencing was performed on peripheral blood mononuclear cells. Genomic DNA was extracted from the blood cell samples with the Qiagen DNeasy Blood Extraction Kit. Here is what the overall study found, with its caveats: Compared with the roughly 700-donor mean, donors in an Asian-associated ancestry cluster had fewer N-insertions in productive TCRs, according to a later genetic analysis. The authors suggested that the approach could potentially be generalized to other disease states and immunological phenotypes. Assigning TCR associations to individual alleles was difficult when HLA alleles, especially DR and DQ, strongly co-occurred. In this cohort, only TCR beta chains were sequenced, and detectable features were limited by the absence of alpha or paired-chain data. The classifier was reported to diagnose cytomegalovirus status with high specificity and sensitivity in both the original and validation cohorts. Correlated functional status among segregating V segments might be attributable to linkage disequilibrium, but an unknown experimental factor could not be ruled out. Most TCR sequences were seen in very few donors, while some public TCRs were found in many individuals. Immune exposure information for the cohort was limited to CMV serostatus. In the study, roughly 160 TCR beta chains were listed as associated with cytomegalovirus. The presence/absence analyses assumed that sequencing depth was roughly uniform across donors, and that assumption may not be true. In a later analysis, the rate of TCR association differed among HLA loci, with DRB1 alleles having the most associated TCRs and HLA-C alleles having the fewest. A few of the identified cytomegalovirus-associated TCR beta chains were confirmed in vitro to be specific for cytomegalovirus antigens. In a later genetic analysis, a missense DCLRE1C variant was associated with V-gene and J-gene trimming of TCR beta chains, and the association was replicated in an independent cohort. A later analysis associated about 17,000 TCR beta sequences with specific HLA alleles at a false discovery rate of 0.05. Because HLA typing was unavailable for some donors at each locus, only the typed subset was used in association tests. According to a later analysis, most CMV-associated TCR beta chains appeared to be HLA-restricted, and the HLA associations seemed to be driven largely by CMV exposure. Because counts were too low, about 17 rarely observed V segments, including chromosome 9 orphons, were excluded from the earlier analysis of several hundred of the donors. The sequencing pipeline was judged likely to have produced a cluster of highly shared sequence variants as a technical artifact. A further reported finding was that TCR beta sequences accurately predicted the HLA-A and HLA-B alleles for most subjects in the first cohort. In an earlier analysis of 500 to 650 of the donors, most TCR beta V segments appeared in productive rearrangements about 87% or about 30% of the time, broadly matching IMGT annotations. In a later analysis, HLA-associated TCR beta chains were found to be more clonally expanded and to have lower generation probabilities than equally common non-associated chains. The 87-base-pair reads could not distinguish some IMGT-functional V segments, including TRBV6-2 and TRBV6-3, so those segments were excluded. In a later analysis, several top co-occurrence clusters were reported to appear linked to parvovirus B19, influenza, CMV and Epstein-Barr virus.

The library was prepared using the immunoSEQ multiplex PCR assay. For the multiplex PCR, a mixture combining 60 forward primers for TCR Vbeta segments and 13 reverse primers for TCR Jbeta segments was used. The CDR3 region of rearranged TCR beta genes was amplified from genomic DNA by a multiplex PCR assay. The amplified TCR beta libraries were sequenced on the Illumina HiSeq System as 87-base-pair reads. The paper's processing steps were these. In a later analysis, 80 million or so unique TCR beta chains were counted across the 650 to 750 repertoires, and roughly 9.9 million of these chains were shared by at least two donors. Raw reads were error-corrected and collapsed into unique sequences with a nearest-neighbor algorithm that merged closely related sequences to remove PCR and sequencing errors. CDR3 sequences were aligned to IMGT reference sequences to assign V, D and J gene segments. For a sequence to be retained, a match of at least six nucleotides to both a V gene segment and a J gene segment was required. A rearrangement counted as productive if the CDR3 had no stop codons and remained in frame with V and J, and every other rearrangement counted as non-productive. Following IMGT convention, CDR3 was defined as the stretch from the second conserved V-encoded cysteine up to the conserved J-encoded phenylalanine. The earlier analysis of 550 to 650 of the donors excluded any sequence lacking an unambiguous match to a single V gene segment. In an earlier analysis of 587 of the donors, V segments were called functional above 56.7% productive rearrangements and were called segregating when the between-donor standard deviation exceeded 5%. To diagnose cytomegalovirus status from the catalog of TCR beta chain sequences, a statistical classification framework was built. In a later analysis, TCR nucleotide sequences were compared against IMGT/GENE-DB human TR gene sequences so that V and J genes could be assigned. A later analysis assigned CDR3 sequences and most-parsimonious VDJ recombination scenarios with the TCRdist pipeline. In a later analysis, every TCR beta chain was defined by the combination of its CDR3 amino acid sequence and its V-gene family, and reads without a unique V-gene family were dropped. As a way to deal with suspected cross-contamination and a sequencing artifact, a later analysis dropped nearly 600 nucleotide sequences that were highly shared and had low generation probability. In a later analysis, a clonal expansion index was calculated for each public chain from normalized within-repertoire ranks of inferred template counts. A later analysis computed generation probabilities with a VDJ recombination model fitted to out-of-frame rearrangements, and checked the results against IGoR. In a later analysis, TCR-TCR, TCR-HLA and TCR-CMV co-occurrence was scored with hypergeometric tests, and a repertoire-size bias correction was applied to TCR pairs. A later analysis estimated false discovery rates by permuting HLA or CMV assignments 20 times. A later analysis grouped co-occurring TCRs with DBSCAN, adding TCRdist sequence similarity when clustering within HLA-allele-positive subsets. Repertoires with fewer than 30,000 or more than 120,000 public chains, plus five repertoires with anomalous nucleotide sharing, were excluded from co-occurrence clustering. TCRdb retrieved this table from immuneACCESS and kept in-frame rearrangements only. Not all clones are present; in checked studies, unresolved V genes account for under half, and no reason is known for the remainder. From that table come the V and J calls and clone size; the DNA was used to work out D and trimming. The sample has 180,000 or so clones on record, 65% to 80% of them singletons. The top ten constitute 2% to 3% of the sample.

Source material: PBMCs. This TCR was sampled from a woman aged 30 to 39 in good health and CMV-seropositive. This chain is built from TRBV5-6 and TRBJ1-6; a tentative D match to TRBD1 spans 5 bases. In nucleotides, the sequence is TGTGCCAGCAGCTCGAGGGCCGCCGGGGGTTCACCCCTCCACTTT. It encodes CASSSRAAGGSPLHF.